This T cell receptor (beta chain) was recorded in a study of Graves' ophthalmopathy and Graves' hyperthyroidism. Study-wide findings and caveats: With roughly 69% sensitivity and roughly 76% specificity, the model predicted ophthalmopathy progression.

From germline, CDR1 is MDHEN and CDR2 SYDVKM. The ends were cut back, 2 bases at V and 7 bases at J, with 12 bases in the middle. The CDR3 has 13 residues. Amplified TCR beta CDR3 regions were obtained using RNA transcripts as template. First-round RT-PCR relied on HTBI primers, and a second-round multiplex PCR came next. TCRdb re-called the multiplex PCR reads with MiXCR, one entry per CDR3 protein. This table has about 600,000 distinct CDR3 sequences, about 35% appearing once. Comments on this clonotype: Antigen unknown.

The TCR comes from an adult man with Graves' hyperthyroidism. This chain links TRBV28 with TRBJ2-7, with D perhaps TRBD1 (6 bases). Sequenced sample: peripheral blood or thyroid tissue (not recorded which). In nucleotides, the CDR3 is TGTGCCAGCAGTTTAAGGGGGTCTGAGGAGCAGTACTTC. It codes for CASSLRGSEEQYF. Full variable domain (rest looked up from reference TRBV28 and TRBJ2-7): DVKVTQSSRYLVKRTGEKVFLECVQDMDHENMFWYRQDPGLGLRLIYFSYDVKMKEKGDIPEGYSVSREKKERFSLILESASTNQTSMYLCASSLRGSEEQYFGPGTRLTVT.